What follows are 25 T cell receptor beta chains derived from one specimen sequenced in a study of control samples from healthy donors and cancer patients. Profiled with immunoSEQ multiplex PCR; TCRdb holds only in-frame clones, not every one. This table holds about 60,000 clones, 90% found once. Sample: PBMCs. Source of these receptors: a woman between 45 and 60 years old with colorectal cancer.

The rearrangement links TRBV24-1 to TRBJ2-3; D not resolved. There are 11 residues in the CDR3. Trimming shortened V by 5 bases and J by 6 bases, and 5 bases separated the two germline ends. Looked up from germline, CDR1 is KGHDR and CDR2 is SFDVKD. The CDR3 here is CATSALDTQYF. The CDR3, as DNA: TGTGCCACCAGTGCCCTGGATACGCAGTATTTT.

V is TRBV27 and J is TRBJ2-1; D gene ambiguous. The CDR3 runs 13 residues. Germline V CDR1 and CDR2: MNHEY, SMNVEV (reference sequence). Trimming removed 3 bases at V and 7 bases at J, with 10 bases between. This CDR3 reads CASSFPAKNEQFF. The CDR3 bases are TGTGCCAGCAGTTTTCCAGCGAAGAATGAGCAGTTCTTC.

CDR3 DNA: TGTGCCAGCAGCCAAGTTTCAGGGGATCCCACCGGGGAGCTGTTTTTT. Translated: CASSQVSGDPTGELFF. The gene calls are TRBV3-1 (or the pseudogene TRBV3-2) and TRBJ2-2, with a weak D call TRBD1 (6 bases). The germline V gene has CDR1 LGHDT and CDR2 YNNKEL (reference sequence). The CDR3 loop spans 16 amino acids. The V end was cut by 1 base, the J end by 4 bases, with 13 bases between.

The gene calls are TRBV19 and TRBJ2-3, with 10 bases lining up with TRBD2. Per germline, CDR1 LNHDA and CDR2 SQIVND (reference sequence). Unmatched junction bases numbered 8, after V lost 10 bases and J lost 4 bases. The CDR3 length is 14 residues. CDR3 loop: CATRGLASADTQYF. The CDR3 DNA follows: TGTGCCACCCGGGGACTAGCGTCAGCAGATACGCAGTATTTT.

The rearrangement uses TRBV6-5 and TRBJ2-2; 10 bases are shared with TRBD1. The CDR3 is 16 amino acids. The germline V gene encodes CDR1 MNHEY and CDR2 SVGAGI. Unmatched junction bases numbered 5, after V lost 0 bases and J lost 7 bases. CDR3 DNA sequence: TGTGCCAGCAGTTACTCCGGGACAGGGGTGGTCGGGGAGCTGTTTTTT. Encoded protein: CASSYSGTGVVGELFF.

The table lists this clone with a count of one. The chain links TRBV24-1 to TRBJ2-6; 8 positions match TRBD1. The germline V gene has CDR1 KGHDR and CDR2 SFDVKD. This CDR3 spans 16 amino acids. The J segment lost 2 bases and the V segment lost 4 bases, leaving 3 bases of the junction unmatched. CDR3 residues: CATSEPTGAGANVLTF. The CDR3, as DNA: TGTGCCACCAGTGAACCGACAGGGGCTGGGGCCAACGTCCTGACTTTC.

The chain has TRBV6-5 and TRBJ2-5, with 10 positions matching TRBD2. V lost 6 bases, J lost 5 bases, and 3 bases stayed unmatched. This CDR3 spans 13 amino acids. Germline loops: CDR1 MNHEY, CDR2 SVGAGI. The CDR3 DNA reads TGTGCCAGCAGGCTAGCGGGAGACGAGACCCAGTACTTC. This gives the protein CASRLAGDETQYF.

V usage is TRBV7-8 and J usage is TRBJ1-3, with D tentatively TRBD1 (6 bases). CDR3 length: 16 amino acids. Germline V gene lookup returns CDR1 SGHVS and CDR2 FQNEAQ. V was pared by 1 base and J by 6 bases, with 16 bases between. CDR3 protein: CASSLVGGSGANTIYF. Here the CDR3 DNA reads TGTGCCAGCAGCTTAGTAGGGGGAAGTGGGGCAAACACCATATATTTT.

The chain uses TRBV19 and TRBJ1-4, with 8 positions matching TRBD1. Germline CDR1 reads LNHDA; CDR2 reads SQIVND (reference sequence). The CDR3 loop spans 14 amino acids. The V gene end was trimmed by 0 bases and the J gene end by 13 bases; junction bases not matched to a gene: 7. The chain's CDR3 is CASSIDRSTGVLFF. The DNA of the CDR3 is TGTGCCAGTAGTATAGACCGCTCGACAGGGGTACTGTTTTTT. Full variable domain (rest looked up from reference TRBV19 and TRBJ1-4): DGGITQSPKYLFRKEGQNVTLSCEQNLNHDAMYWYRQDPGQGLRLIYYSQIVNDFQKGDIAEGYSVSREKKESFPLTVTSAQKNPTAFYLCASSIDRSTGVLFFGSGTQLSVL.

This clone was observed once. The V gene is TRBV5-1, the J gene TRBJ2-1; tentative D call: TRBD1 (6 bases). CDR3 length equals 15 residues. In germline, CDR1 is SGHRS, CDR2 YFSETQ. The V end lost 1 base, the J end lost 0 bases, and 8 bases lay between the germline ends. As DNA, the CDR3 is TGCGCCAGCAGCTTGTTGGGGGCCTCCTACAATGAGCAGTTCTTC. It yields the protein CASSLLGASYNEQFF.

This clone appeared once. The rearrangement uses TRBV5-1 and TRBJ2-1, with D maybe TRBD1 (6 bases). Trimming stripped 4 bases from V and 0 bases from J, with 14 bases between. The germline V gene encodes CDR1 SGHRS and CDR2 YFSETQ. This CDR3 is 16 amino acids long. CDR3 coding DNA: TGCGCCAGCAGCCTTTGGGGGCGGAGCTCCTACAATGAGCAGTTCTTC. It codes for CASSLWGRSSYNEQFF.

The sample holds one count of this clone. The chain is built from TRBV7-9 and TRBJ2-3; 11 positions match TRBD1. Germline assignment: CDR1 SEHNR and CDR2 FQNEAQ (reference sequence). CDR3 length: 16 amino acids. Trimming removed 4 bases from V and 7 bases from J; junction bases left unmatched: 10. The CDR3 protein is CASSSLGGTGGHTQYF. The CDR3 bases are TGTGCCAGCAGCTCCCTGGGTGGGACAGGGGGGCATACGCAGTATTTT.

The J gene is TRBJ1-6, the V gene TRBV12-3 or TRBV12-4; no reliable D call. The V end was cut by 5 bases, the J end by 14 bases, with 16 bases between. The CDR3 runs to 13 residues. DNA for the CDR3: TGTGCCAGCAGTATCCGGGCACAAGGCGCCCTCCACTTT. Protein product: CASSIRAQGALHF.

The CDR3 DNA reads as TGTGCCAGCAGCGTAGGTATGTTATCCTACGAGCAGTACTTC. Translation gives CASSVGMLSYEQYF. The V call is TRBV9, the J call TRBJ2-7; D is undetermined. This CDR3 is built from 14 residues. CDR1 SGDLS and CDR2 YYNGEE come from the germline V gene. Between the trimmed V and J ends, which lost 0 bases and 1 base, there was a span of 8 bases.

This clone was picked up one time. J is TRBJ2-3 and V is TRBV30; TRBD1 aligns across 11 bases. Germline values: CDR1 GTSNPN, CDR2 SVGIG (reference sequence). Trimming cost V 3 bases and J 5 bases; bases outside gene matches: 7. The CDR3 loop spans 15 amino acids. DNA of the CDR3: TGTGCCTGGAGGACCAGGGACAGGGGGAGAGATACGCAGTATTTT. This sequence encodes CAWRTRDRGRDTQYF.

In DNA, the CDR3 is TGTGCCAGCAGCCCTGGACTAGCGGGAGGTAATGAGCAGTTCTTC. Translated, it gives CASSPGLAGGNEQFF. The chain carries TRBV9 and TRBJ2-1; TRBD2 aligns across 14 bases. CDR3 length equals 15 residues. The V and J ends lost 4 bases and 7 bases, in that order; junction bases with no gene match: 4. Germline assignment: CDR1 SGDLS and CDR2 YYNGEE.

Concerning this clone itself: At one of its ends the junction is not consistent with the germline gene, which may arise from a read error. The rearrangement joins TRBV18 to TRBJ1-2; D gene unclear. This CDR3 has 15 residues. CDR1 and CDR2 (germline): KGHSH, LQKENI. The DNA of the CDR3 is TGTGCCAGCTCACCAAGTACGAGTTATTTTGGTGGCCACACCTTC. It translates to CASSPSTSYFGGHTF.

The V call is TRBV30, the J call TRBJ1-3; D gene ambiguous. The V gene lost 5 bases and the J gene lost 0 bases, with 11 bases spanning the gap. Germline V gene lookup returns CDR1 GTSNPN and CDR2 SVGIG (reference sequence). This CDR3 comprises 14 residues. CDR3 amino acids: CAWWRRSSGNTIYF. The CDR3 DNA is TGTGCCTGGTGGCGACGGAGCTCTGGAAACACCATATATTTT.

This rearrangement joins TRBV6-4 to TRBJ2-7, with D possibly being TRBD1 or TRBD2 (5 bases each). CDR1 is MRHNA and CDR2 is SNTAGT in the germline V gene. The CDR3 has 15 residues. Between the trimmed V and J ends, which lost 9 bases and 3 bases, there was a span of 21 bases. CDR3 DNA: TGTGCCAGTCCTACCTCCTGGGGGAACGGCTACGAGCAGTACTTC. This gives the protein CASPTSWGNGYEQYF.

The chain couples TRBV3-1 (or the pseudogene TRBV3-2) to TRBJ2-3; 8 nucleotides match TRBD2. The germline CDR1 and CDR2 sequences are LGHDT and YNNKEL (reference sequence). This CDR3 contains 14 residues. V gave up 4 bases and J gave up 1 base; unmatched junction bases: 1. The CDR3 sequence: CASSPTSGTDTQYF. The CDR3 DNA sequence: TGTGCCAGCAGCCCGACTAGCGGCACAGATACGCAGTATTTT.

The chain has TRBV19 and TRBJ1-5, with 7 nucleotides matching TRBD1. CDR1 LNHDA and CDR2 SQIVND come from the germline V gene (reference sequence). This CDR3 has 15 residues. Trimming removed 6 bases from V and 5 bases from J; junction bases left unmatched: 10. This chain's CDR3 is CASSTIRDRYQPQHF. Here the CDR3 DNA reads TGTGCCAGTAGCACGATCCGGGACAGATATCAGCCCCAGCATTTT.

This clone was found once. The gene calls are TRBV18 and TRBJ1-1; D might be TRBD1 (6 bases). The length of the CDR3 is 15 residues. Trimming took 2 bases from V and 4 from J, leaving 14 bases between them. Germline CDR1 reads KGHSH; CDR2 reads LQKENI. The CDR3 bases are TGTGCCAGCTCACCAGGAGGGGGTGAGGGCACTGAAGCTTTCTTT. Protein sequence: CASSPGGGEGTEAFF.

The chain carries TRBV9 and TRBJ1-3, with TRBD1 as a possible D gene (6 bases). Germline CDR1 and CDR2: SGDLS and YYNGEE. The V and J ends lost 4 bases and 1 base respectively, with 9 bases between them. CDR3 length: 14 amino acids. The CDR3 is CASSPTGSGNTIYF. The CDR3 DNA sequence: TGTGCCAGCAGCCCTACAGGGTCTGGAAACACCATATATTTT.

V gene TRBV27 combines with J gene TRBJ2-7, with TRBD2 matching 7 bases. V lost 6 bases and J lost 5; bases outside the gene matches: 10. Germline lookup yields CDR1 MNHEY and CDR2 SMNVEV (reference sequence). This CDR3 has 14 residues. In DNA, the CDR3 is TGTGCCAGCAGCGATTGGGCGGGAGCCCACGAGCAGTACTTC. Amino acid sequence: CASSDWAGAHEQYF.

The chain employs TRBV19 and TRBJ2-5; no firm D call. Germline CDR1 and CDR2: LNHDA and SQIVND (reference sequence). The CDR3 consists of 17 residues. Trimming took 4 bases from V and 2 from J, leaving 20 bases between them. The DNA of the CDR3 is TGTGCCAGTAGTAGCGGACCATACCCGGTACCTCAAGAGACCCAGTACTTC. This encodes CASSSGPYPVPQETQYF.